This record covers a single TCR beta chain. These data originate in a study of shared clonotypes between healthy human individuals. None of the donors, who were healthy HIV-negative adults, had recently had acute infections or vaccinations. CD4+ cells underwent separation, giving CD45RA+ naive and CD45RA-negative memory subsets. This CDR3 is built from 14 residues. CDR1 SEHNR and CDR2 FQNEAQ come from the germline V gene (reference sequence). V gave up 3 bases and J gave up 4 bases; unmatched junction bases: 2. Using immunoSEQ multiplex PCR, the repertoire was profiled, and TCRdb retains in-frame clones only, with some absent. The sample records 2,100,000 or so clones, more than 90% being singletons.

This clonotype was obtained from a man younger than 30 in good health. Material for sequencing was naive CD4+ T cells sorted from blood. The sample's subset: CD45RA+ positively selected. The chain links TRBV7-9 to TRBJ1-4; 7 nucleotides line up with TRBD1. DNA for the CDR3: TGTGCCAGCAGCTTGACAGGGTTTAATGAAAAACTGTTTTTT. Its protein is CASSLTGFNEKLFF.